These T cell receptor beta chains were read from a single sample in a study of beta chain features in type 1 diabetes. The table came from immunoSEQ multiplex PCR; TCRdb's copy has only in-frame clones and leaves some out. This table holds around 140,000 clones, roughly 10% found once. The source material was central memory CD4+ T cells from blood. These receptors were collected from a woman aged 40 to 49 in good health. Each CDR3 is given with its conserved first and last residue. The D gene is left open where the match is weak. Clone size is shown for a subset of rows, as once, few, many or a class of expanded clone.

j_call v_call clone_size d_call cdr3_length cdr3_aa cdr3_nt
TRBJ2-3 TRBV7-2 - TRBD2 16 CASSQSGGPGTDTQYF TGTGCCAGCAGCCAAAGCGGGGGGCCGGGCACAGATACGCAGTATTTT
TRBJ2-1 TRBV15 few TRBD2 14 CATSLGGGGHEQFF TGTGCCACCAGCCTAGGCGGCGGGGGACATGAGCAGTTCTTC
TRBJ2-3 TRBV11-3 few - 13 CASRHDSSDTQYF TGTGCCAGCAGGCACGATAGTTCAGATACGCAGTATTTT
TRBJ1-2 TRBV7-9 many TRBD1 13 CASSPGTGYGYTF TGTGCCAGCAGCCCGGGGACAGGCTATGGCTACACCTTC
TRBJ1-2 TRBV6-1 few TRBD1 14 CASSEGDRGYGYTF TGTGCCAGCAGTGAAGGGGACAGGGGTTATGGCTACACCTTC
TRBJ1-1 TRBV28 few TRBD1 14 CASRTGQGDTEAFF TGTGCCAGCAGAACCGGCCAGGGGGACACTGAAGCTTTCTTT
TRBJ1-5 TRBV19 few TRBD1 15 CASSMAGTGGQPQHF TGTGCCAGTAGTATGGCCGGGACAGGGGGTCAGCCCCAGCATTTT
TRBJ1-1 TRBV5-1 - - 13 CASSLTGSTEAFF TGCGCCAGCAGCTTGACAGGGAGCACTGAAGCTTTCTTT
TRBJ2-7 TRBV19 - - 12 CASLGGGGVEYF TGTGCCAGCCTCGGGGGAGGGGGAGTCGAGTACTTC
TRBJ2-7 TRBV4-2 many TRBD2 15 CASSYSGVDSYEQYF TGTGCCAGCAGCTACAGCGGGGTAGACTCCTACGAGCAGTACTTC
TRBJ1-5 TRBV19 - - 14 CASSIDSSGQPQHF TGTGCCAGTAGTATAGACTCGAGTGGTCAGCCCCAGCATTTT
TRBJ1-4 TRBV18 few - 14 CASSPSITNEKLFF TGTGCCAGCTCACCCAGTATCACAAATGAAAAACTGTTTTTT
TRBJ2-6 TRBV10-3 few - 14 CAISDLAGANVLTF TGTGCCATCAGTGATCTAGCTGGGGCCAACGTCCTGACTTTC
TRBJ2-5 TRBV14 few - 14 CASSQQGSRETQYF TGTGCCAGCAGCCAGCAGGGGTCAAGGGAGACCCAGTACTTC